Below, 22 T cell receptor beta chains from the same sample are listed, as sequenced in a study of T cell responses to AZD1222 COVID-19 vaccine. Sequencing used immunoSEQ multiplex PCR; TCRdb keeps in-frame clones, though not all of them. The sample has 85,000 or so clones; about 89% are singletons. The sample was peripheral blood, taken 28 days after the second AZD1222 dose. Receptor source: an adult who received the AZD1222 COVID-19 vaccine.

The chain has TRBV2 and TRBJ1-2; perhaps TRBD1 as D (6 bases). In germline, CDR1 is SNHLY, CDR2 FYNNEI. This CDR3 is 12 amino acids long. With 10 bases removed from V and 8 bases from J, the gap between germline ends came to 17 bases. The chain's CDR3 is CATRTVLGGYTF. The CDR3 nucleotides read TGTGCCACAAGGACAGTTCTGGGGGGCTACACCTTC.

The chain couples TRBV3-1 (or the pseudogene TRBV3-2) to TRBJ1-4; D possibly corresponds to TRBD1 (5 bases). V lost 0 bases to trimming and J lost 13 bases, with 12 bases between them. This CDR3 contains 13 residues. The germline V gene has CDR1 LGHDT and CDR2 YNNKEL (reference sequence). The CDR3 sequence: CASSQDNQGPLFF. In DNA form, the CDR3 reads TGTGCCAGCAGCCAAGATAATCAGGGACCACTGTTTTTT.

V is TRBV19 and J is TRBJ1-5; no definite D call. Germline CDR1 LNHDA, CDR2 SQIVND (reference sequence). There are 14 residues in the CDR3. Trimming removed 9 bases from V and 4 bases from J, with 16 bases in between. The chain's CDR3 is CASRRSRDNQPQHF. CDR3 nucleotide sequence: TGTGCCAGCCGTAGGAGCAGAGATAATCAGCCCCAGCATTTT.

The J gene is TRBJ2-7, the V gene TRBV5-6; D is possibly TRBD2 (5 bases). V lost 1 base to trimming and J lost 3 bases, with 8 bases between them. CDR1 SGHDT and CDR2 YYEEEE come from the germline V gene. CDR3 size: 13 residues. The CDR3 DNA sequence: TGTGCCAGCAGCTTGTGGGAGCTCTACGAGCAGTACTTC. It is translated as CASSLWELYEQYF.

This chain connects TRBV5-1 to TRBJ1-2; 7 bases align to TRBD1. CDR1 is SGHRS, CDR2 YFSETQ, per germline. The CDR3 length is 14 residues. V shed 0 bases and J 8 bases; nucleotides not matched to a gene: 7. CDR3 residues: CASSLGTGLGGYTF. CDR3 sequence (DNA): TGCGCCAGCAGCTTGGGGACAGGCCTGGGGGGCTACACCTTC.

This chain connects TRBV28 to TRBJ1-5, with 8 bases aligning to TRBD1. Germline V gene data show CDR1 as MDHEN and CDR2 as SYDVKM. The junction had 6 bases not matched to a gene; V was cut back by 4 bases and J by 1 base. This CDR3 spans 16 amino acids. CDR3 in DNA: TGTGCCAGCAGTTCTCTCCAGGGGGCGAGCAATCAGCCCCAGCATTTT. Its protein is CASSSLQGASNQPQHF.

As for this clone: Other DNA variants within this sample encode the same CDR3. The genes are TRBV5-1 and TRBJ1-1, with D possibly matching TRBD1 (5 bases). CDR3 length: 14 residues. Between the trimmed V and J ends, which lost 3 bases and 4 bases, there was a span of 13 bases. Germline V gene lookup returns CDR1 SGHRS and CDR2 YFSETQ. In DNA form, the CDR3 reads TGCGCCAGCAGCTCCTCCGGGGGTTCCACTGAAGCTTTCTTT. Protein sequence: CASSSSGGSTEAFF.

V gene TRBV18 combines with J gene TRBJ1-4, with 9 nucleotides matching TRBD1. Trimming took 3 bases from V and 8 from J; bases not matched to a gene: 1. The CDR3 is 13 residues long. Germline values: CDR1 KGHSH, CDR2 LQKENI. CDR3: CASSPGQGEKLFF. CDR3 in DNA: TGTGCCAGCTCACCGGGACAGGGCGAAAAACTGTTTTTT.

This clone was seen a few times. This rearrangement joins TRBV18 to TRBJ2-4; TRBD1 matches at 8 bases. The V gene's germline CDR1 is KGHSH and CDR2 LQKENI. V was clipped by 2 bases and J by 1 base; unmatched bases: 1. This CDR3 has 15 amino acids. As DNA, the CDR3 is TGTGCCAGCTCACCAGGGGACAGGGCCAAAAACATTCAGTACTTC. This sequence encodes CASSPGDRAKNIQYF.

This clone appeared once. This chain joins TRBV5-1 and TRBJ2-3; TRBD2 matches 9 bases. Germline assignment: CDR1 SGHRS and CDR2 YFSETQ. The CDR3 sequence is 15 residues long. The junction had 5 bases not matched to a gene; V was cut back by 0 bases and J by 6 bases. CDR3 nucleotides: TGCGCCAGCAGCTTGGGGGGACTAGCCCCGGATACGCAGTATTTT. Amino acid sequence: CASSLGGLAPDTQYF. Looking up the rest from reference TRBV5-1 and TRBJ2-3 gives the full variable domain: KAGVTQTPRYLIKTRGQQVTLSCSPISGHRSVSWYQQTPGQGLQFLFEYFSETQRNKGNFPGRFSGRQFSNSRSEMNVSTLELGDSALYLCASSLGGLAPDTQYFGPGTRLTVL.

The chain links TRBV28 to TRBJ2-7; TRBD1 matches at 9 bases. The CDR3 spans 15 residues. The junction had 9 bases not matched to a gene; V was cut back by 2 bases and J by 7 bases. Germline CDR1 MDHEN, CDR2 SYDVKM. CDR3 in amino acids: CASSLPGTGSKEQYF. CDR3 nucleotides: TGTGCCAGCAGTTTACCCGGGACAGGGTCGAAAGAGCAGTACTTC.

The chain is built from TRBV5-1 and TRBJ2-2; D call uncertain. The V end lost 2 bases, the J end lost 4 bases, and 9 bases lay between the germline ends. Germline V gives CDR1 SGHRS, CDR2 YFSETQ. CDR3 length: 14 amino acids. CDR3 DNA: TGCGCCAGCAGCTTTCTGGGATCCACCGGGGAGCTGTTTTTT. Amino acid sequence: CASSFLGSTGELFF.

This rearrangement joins TRBV30 to TRBJ1-5; D possibly corresponds to TRBD1 (5 bases). Trimming shortened V by 0 bases and J by 5 bases, and 11 bases separated the two germline ends. CDR3 length equals 14 residues. CDR1 and CDR2 (germline): GTSNPN, SVGIG (reference sequence). As DNA, the CDR3 is TGTGCCTGGAGTGTAACTGGGGGTCATCAGCCCCAGCATTTT. Translated: CAWSVTGGHQPQHF.

This sequence joins TRBV4-2 and TRBJ2-3; 14 bases are shared with TRBD2. Germline assignment: CDR1 LGHNA and CDR2 YNFKEQ. V trimming: 0 bases; J trimming: 8 bases; junction bases outside the gene matches: 10. This CDR3 spans 18 amino acids. CDR3 sequence: CASSQDGVGTSGGGTQYF. CDR3 sequence (DNA): TGTGCCAGCAGCCAAGACGGAGTAGGGACTAGCGGGGGAGGTACGCAGTATTTT.

J is TRBJ1-5 and V is TRBV2; 7 bases fit TRBD1. V was pared by 5 bases and J by 0 bases, with 4 bases of the junction left unmatched. CDR3 length: 15 residues. Per germline, CDR1 SNHLY and CDR2 FYNNEI. CDR3 loop: CASSLQGISNQPQHF. The CDR3 DNA reads as TGTGCCAGCAGTTTACAGGGGATTAGCAATCAGCCCCAGCATTTT.

This chain joins TRBV28 and TRBJ1-1, with 8 positions matching TRBD1. V gave up 3 bases and J gave up 1 base; unmatched junction bases: 4. The CDR3 is 15 residues long. CDR1 MDHEN and CDR2 SYDVKM come from the germline V gene. CDR3 nucleotide sequence: TGTGCCAGCAGTTTTTGGGGACAGGCGAACACTGAAGCTTTCTTT. It codes for CASSFWGQANTEAFF.

The V and J genes are TRBV19 and TRBJ2-1; 7 positions match TRBD2. The junction had 17 bases not matched to a gene; V was cut back by 7 bases and J by 14 bases. Germline V gene sequence: CDR1 LNHDA, CDR2 SQIVND (reference sequence). This CDR3 region has 14 residues. CDR3 sequence (DNA): TGTGCCAGTAAGAGTGGGAGGGCCCGACTGAACAAGTTCTTC. The encoded protein is CASKSGRARLNKFF.

This clone was seen only once. The rearrangement links TRBV20-1 to TRBJ1-2; 8 bases fit TRBD1. The ends lost 3 bases at V and 4 bases at J; junction bases unmatched: 7. Germline V CDR1 and CDR2: DFQATT, SNEGSKA (reference sequence). The CDR3 is 14 amino acids. Written as DNA, the CDR3 is TGCAGTGCTAGTAACAGGGGGGGATTCTATGGCTACACCTTC. It codes for CSASNRGGFYGYTF.

V usage is TRBV6-5 and J usage is TRBJ2-7, with D tentatively TRBD1 (5 bases). With 5 bases removed from V and 5 bases from J, the gap between germline ends came to 10 bases. Germline V gives CDR1 MNHEY, CDR2 SVGAGI. The CDR3 spans 12 residues. The CDR3 protein is CASSLQGHEQYF. In DNA form, the CDR3 reads TGTGCCAGCAGTCTCCAGGGCCACGAGCAGTACTTC.

The chain employs TRBV7-2 and TRBJ1-1, with TRBD1 as a possible D gene (5 bases). CDR3 length: 14 amino acids. Germline V gives CDR1 SGHTA, CDR2 FQGNSA. Trimming pared 5 bases from V and 1 base from J, leaving 11 bases between. The CDR3: CASSKTRGNTEAFF. In nucleotides, the CDR3 is TGTGCCAGCAGCAAAACAAGGGGGAACACTGAAGCTTTCTTT.

This clone appeared a single time. This rearrangement joins TRBV28 to TRBJ2-2; D is unclear. This CDR3 is built from 13 residues. Germline CDR1 and CDR2: MDHEN and SYDVKM. Trimming pared 2 bases from V and 5 bases from J, leaving 6 bases between. The CDR3 sequence: CASSLRRTGELFF. DNA of the CDR3: TGTGCCAGCAGTTTAAGAAGAACCGGGGAGCTGTTTTTT.

The sample holds a few counts of this clone. The chain employs TRBV28 and TRBJ1-3, with D possibly being TRBD1 (5 bases). Germline CDR1 is MDHEN and CDR2 is SYDVKM. V gave up 7 bases and J gave up 0 bases, with 22 bases separating them. The CDR3 runs 18 residues. CDR3 in amino acids: CASIQPGISSSSGNTIYF. Written as DNA, the CDR3 is TGTGCCAGCATCCAGCCAGGGATTTCTTCTAGCTCTGGAAACACCATATATTTT.